This is a list of T cell receptor beta chains from one sample in a study of blood T cell repertoires in COVID-19. Sequencing was performed with immunoSEQ multiplex PCR; in TCRdb, only in-frame clones are kept and a portion is missing. Here the sample spans under 350,000 clones, about 89% being singletons. The sample consisted of peripheral blood. Receptor source: a man aged 35-49 years with acute or convalescent COVID-19. Both conserved end residues are part of each CDR3. D genes are given only for firm matches.

D: TRBD2; length: 15; J: TRBJ2-5; V: TRBV5-1; CDR3: CASSLASGGQETQYF; DNA: TGCGCCAGCAGCTTGGCTAGCGGGGGCCAAGAGACCCAGTACTTC
D: TRBD1; length: 15; J: TRBJ1-1; V: TRBV18; CDR3: CASSLTTGGRTEAFF; DNA: TGTGCCAGCTCACTCACGACAGGGGGGAGGACTGAAGCTTTCTTT
D: NA; length: 15; J: TRBJ1-6; V: TRBV3-1/TRBV3-2; CDR3: CASSQLRAGVSPLHF; DNA: TGTGCCAGCAGCCAGCTAAGGGCGGGGGTTTCACCCCTCCACTTT
D: NA; length: 15; J: TRBJ2-7; V: TRBV7-2; CDR3: CASSYRTTGSYEQYF; DNA: TGTGCCAGCAGCTACCGGACAACCGGCTCCTACGAGCAGTACTTC
D: TRBD2; length: 16; J: TRBJ2-7; V: TRBV15; CDR3: CATSRTSGGLSYEQYF; DNA: TGTGCCACCAGCAGAACCAGCGGGGGTCTTTCCTACGAGCAGTACTTC
D: NA; length: 11; J: TRBJ1-1; V: TRBV3-1/TRBV3-2; CDR3: CASSVRHEAFF; DNA: TGTGCCAGCAGCGTCCGACACGAAGCTTTCTTT
D: NA; length: 13; J: TRBJ1-5; V: TRBV10-2; CDR3: CASSEQANQPQHF; DNA: TGCGCCAGCAGTGAACAGGCTAATCAGCCCCAGCATTTT
D: TRBD2; length: 14; J: TRBJ2-3; V: TRBV12-5; CDR3: CASGLGLAADTQYF; DNA: TGTGCTAGTGGTTTGGGACTAGCCGCAGATACGCAGTATTTT
D: TRBD1; length: 13; J: TRBJ1-2; V: TRBV28; CDR3: CASSFTGVNGYTF; DNA: TGTGCCAGCAGTTTTACAGGGGTAAATGGCTACACCTTC
D: NA; length: 15; J: TRBJ2-1; V: TRBV12-5; CDR3: CASGTLEISYNEQFF; DNA: TGTGCTAGTGGAACCCTAGAGATCTCCTACAATGAGCAGTTCTTC
D: TRBD1; length: 15; J: TRBJ1-1; V: TRBV5-1; CDR3: CASSLGDRGTPEAFF; DNA: TGCGCCAGCAGCTTGGGGGACAGGGGGACCCCTGAAGCTTTCTTT
D: NA; length: 15; J: TRBJ1-2; V: TRBV19; CDR3: CASSGYKGDYHGYTF; DNA: TGTGCCAGTAGTGGGTACAAGGGGGACTACCATGGCTACACCTTC
D: TRBD2; length: 14; J: TRBJ2-7; V: TRBV10-2; CDR3: CASGLAESSYEQYF; DNA: TGCGCCAGCGGACTAGCGGAGAGCTCCTACGAGCAGTACTTC
D: NA; length: 15; J: TRBJ1-3; V: TRBV7-6; CDR3: CASSLAGLSGNTIYF; DNA: TGTGCCAGCAGCTTAGCGGGCCTCTCTGGAAACACCATATATTTT
D: NA; length: 13; J: TRBJ1-2; V: TRBV6-5; CDR3: CASTNPQGRGYTF; DNA: TGTGCCAGCACCAACCCACAGGGTCGGGGCTACACCTTC
D: NA; length: 14; J: TRBJ1-2; V: TRBV10-2; CDR3: CASSESYPNYGYTF; DNA: TGCGCCAGCAGTGAAAGCTACCCGAACTATGGCTACACCTTC